This T cell receptor beta chain was profiled in a study of human T cells and chemical hapten exposure. Study at large: Minor volume differences among pooled libraries chiefly drove per-sample TCR yield variation.

The time point here: healthy volunteer bleed at 2 weeks. Unfractionated whole blood served as the source for total RNA extraction. Study-level points and caveats: TCRs whose frequency exceeded 1 in 1000 remained the same following DPC sensitization.

This clonotype has at least ten counts. The antigen remains undetermined. From germline, CDR1 is SEHNR and CDR2 FQNEAQ (reference sequence). The CDR3 length is 16 residues. V lost 5 bases to trimming and J lost 3 bases; unmatched junction nucleotides: 12. Unique molecular identifiers were affixed to discrete cDNA molecules within the library. In the source study's methods: Between about 23,224 and 750,000 TCRs appeared in each sample, and the median stood at roughly 95,000. TCRdb reanalysed the RACE reads using MiXCR and keeps one entry per CDR3 protein. TCRdb, rather than the study authors, made the V and J calls. The sample includes about 130,000 distinct CDR3 sequences, approximately 10% of them seen just once.

Sequenced material: whole blood. This clonotype was obtained from a male donor in good health. Some clones in this sample may be carry-over from other donors' samples. This chain joins TRBV7-9 and TRBJ1-2, with 7 bases identical to TRBD1. For the CDR3, the DNA is TGTGCCAGCAGCAAGCTGGACAGGCAGCAAGACTATGGCTACACCTTC. It encodes CASSKLDRQQDYGYTF.